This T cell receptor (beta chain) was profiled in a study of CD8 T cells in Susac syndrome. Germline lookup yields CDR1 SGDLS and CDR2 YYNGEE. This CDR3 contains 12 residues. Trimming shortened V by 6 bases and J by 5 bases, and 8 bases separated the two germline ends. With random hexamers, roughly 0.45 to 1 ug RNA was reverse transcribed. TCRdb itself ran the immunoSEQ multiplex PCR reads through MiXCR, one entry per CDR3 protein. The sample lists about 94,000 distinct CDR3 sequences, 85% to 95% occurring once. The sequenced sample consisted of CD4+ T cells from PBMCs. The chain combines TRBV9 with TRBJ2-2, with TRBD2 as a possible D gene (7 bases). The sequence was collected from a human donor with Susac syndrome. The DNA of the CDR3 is TGTGCCAGCAAGGGGGGGACCGGGGAGCTGTTTTTT. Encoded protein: CASKGGTGELFF.